This TCR beta chain was identified in a study of beta chain features in type 1 diabetes. Study-level information: The study found patients and healthy donors alike in age, gender and cell yields.

The table lists this clone with a few counts. The antigen is undetermined. The CDR3 runs to 14 residues. J lost 2 bases, V lost 4 bases, and 4 bases had no gene match. Germline V gives CDR1 SGHRS, CDR2 YFSETQ. Since all of the isolated RNA was reverse transcribed, expressed TCRB transcripts were what got sequenced. Clones were sequenced by immunoSEQ multiplex PCR, and TCRdb holds only the in-frame ones, with some missing. The repertoire holds 350,000 or so clones, with around 20% as singletons. General study results and limits: Patients and controls would share equally any PCR tilt toward shorter templates.

The TCR comes from a woman aged 18-35 years in good health. The V gene is TRBV5-1, the J gene TRBJ1-2; 8 bases match TRBD1. Input material: naive CD4+ T cells from blood. The CDR3 DNA reads as TGCGCCAGCAGCGTATGGACAGGGAACTATGGCTACACCTTC. It is translated as CASSVWTGNYGYTF.